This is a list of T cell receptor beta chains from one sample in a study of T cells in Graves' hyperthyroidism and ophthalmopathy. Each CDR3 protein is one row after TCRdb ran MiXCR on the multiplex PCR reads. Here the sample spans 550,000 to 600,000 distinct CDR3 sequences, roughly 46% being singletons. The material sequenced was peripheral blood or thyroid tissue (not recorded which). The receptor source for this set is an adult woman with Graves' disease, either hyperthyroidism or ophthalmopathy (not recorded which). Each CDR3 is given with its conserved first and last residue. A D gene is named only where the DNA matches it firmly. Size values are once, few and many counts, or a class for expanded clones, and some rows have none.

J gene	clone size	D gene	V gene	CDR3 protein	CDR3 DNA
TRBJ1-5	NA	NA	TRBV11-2	CASSSRGNDNQPQHF	TGTGCCAGCAGCTCTAGAGGAAACGACAATCAGCCCCAGCATTTT
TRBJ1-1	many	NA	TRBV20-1	CSARTPVGRILSTEAFF	TGCAGTGCTAGAACCCCCGTAGGGAGGATTTTGAGTACTGAAGCTTTCTTT
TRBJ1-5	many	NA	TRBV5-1	CASSPTDSSNQPQHF	TGCGCCAGCAGCCCTACCGACAGTAGCAATCAGCCCCAGCATTTT
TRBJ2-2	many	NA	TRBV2	CASSAPGPRTGELFF	TGTGCCAGCAGTGCCCCGGGACCCCGCACCGGGGAGCTGTTTTTT
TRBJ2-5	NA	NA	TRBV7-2	CASSLEYETQYF	TGTGCCAGCAGCTTAGAGTATGAGACCCAGTACTTC
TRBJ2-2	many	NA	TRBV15	CATSRGWGGPRELFF	TGTGCCACCAGCAGAGGTTGGGGGGGCCCCCGGGAGCTGTTTTTT
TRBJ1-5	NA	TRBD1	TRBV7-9	CASSDHGTGLLPQHF	TGTGCCAGCAGCGACCACGGGACAGGGTTATTGCCCCAGCATTTT
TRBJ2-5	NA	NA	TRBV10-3	CAISESGGKSQYF	TGTGCCATCAGTGAGTCTGGGGGCAAGTCCCAGTACTTC
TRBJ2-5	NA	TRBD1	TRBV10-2	CASSLRDRGGETQYF	TGCGCCAGCAGTCTCCGGGACAGGGGAGGGGAGACCCAGTACTTC
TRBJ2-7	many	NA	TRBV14	CASSPRTVRLYEQYF	TGTGCCAGCAGCCCGAGGACAGTGCGACTCTACGAGCAGTACTTC
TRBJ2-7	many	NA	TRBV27	CASSPLSLNEQYF	TGTGCCAGCAGTCCCCTTAGTTTGAACGAGCAGTACTTC
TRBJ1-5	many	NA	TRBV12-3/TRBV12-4	CASSLKGLGNQPQHF	TGTGCCAGCAGTTTGAAAGGGCTAGGCAATCAGCCCCAGCATTTT
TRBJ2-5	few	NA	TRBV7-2	CASSLGRVGQPQYF	TGTGCCAGCAGCTTAGGCAGGGTTGGTCAGCCCCAGTACTTC
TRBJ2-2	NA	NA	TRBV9	CASSDSTRNTGELFF	TGTGCCAGCAGTGACTCGACTAGGAACACCGGGGAGCTGTTTTTT
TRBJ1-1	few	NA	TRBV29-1	CSVVTPNTEAFF	TGCAGCGTTGTCACACCGAACACTGAAGCTTTCTTT
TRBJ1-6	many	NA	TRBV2	CASSEPGNYNSPLHF	TGTGCCAGCAGTGAACCGGGAAATTATAATTCACCCCTCCACTTT
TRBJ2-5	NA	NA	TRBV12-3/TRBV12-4	CASSFAGGPETQYF	TGTGCCAGCAGTTTTGCCGGGGGCCCAGAGACCCAGTACTTC
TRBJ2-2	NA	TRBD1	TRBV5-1	CASSLGTGIGELFF	TGCGCCAGCAGCTTGGGGACAGGGATCGGGGAGCTGTTTTTT
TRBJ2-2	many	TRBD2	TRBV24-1	CATSGRSGSFTGELFF	TGTGCCACCAGTGGTCGGAGCGGGAGTTTCACCGGGGAGCTGTTTTTT
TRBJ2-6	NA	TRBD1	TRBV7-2	CASSLRQGAGAF	TGTGCCAGCAGCTTAAGACAGGGGGCAGGAGCTTTC
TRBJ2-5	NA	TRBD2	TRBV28	CASGLAGDQETQYF	TGTGCCAGTGGACTAGCGGGGGATCAAGAGACCCAGTACTTC
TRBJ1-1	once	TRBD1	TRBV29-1	CSFRQGMNTEAFF	TGCAGCTTCAGACAGGGTATGAACACTGAAGCTTTCTTT
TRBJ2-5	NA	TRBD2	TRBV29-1	CSVAYLSGREETQYF	TGCAGCGTTGCCTACCTCTCAGGGAGGGAAGAGACCCAGTACTTC
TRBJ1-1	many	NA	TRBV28	CASGRPIYLNTEAFF	TGTGCCAGCGGAAGACCGATATACTTGAACACTGAAGCTTTCTTT
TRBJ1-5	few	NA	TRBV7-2	CASSWGSNQPQHF	TGTGCCAGCAGCTGGGGAAGCAATCAGCCCCAGCATTTT
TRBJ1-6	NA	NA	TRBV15	CATSRAIGVQRAASGSPLHF	TGTGCCACCAGCAGAGCAATTGGGGTTCAAAGGGCCGCCAGCGGGTCACCCCTCCACTTT